These 10 T cell receptor beta chains were sequenced from one sample in a study of cytomegalovirus exposure and HLA in healthy donors. PCR amplification relied on 60 Vbeta primers (plus 13 Jbeta primers). TCRdb's copy holds only in-frame clones and misses some; the assay was immunoSEQ multiplex PCR. This table has approximately 120,000 clones, 69% appearing once. Sample: PBMCs. The receptors shown here come from a woman between 70 and 85 years old in good health and CMV-seropositive.

The chain combines TRBV7-2 with TRBJ1-2; no definite D call. Germline V CDR1 and CDR2: SGHTA, FQGNSA. This CDR3 has 15 amino acids. Trimming pared 5 bases from V and 7 bases from J, leaving 20 bases between. CDR3 nucleotides: TGTGCCAGCAGCCTCCTGGGGAGGGAAGTTGGTGGCTACACCTTC. It is translated as CASSLLGREVGGYTF.

In this sample, this clone turned up a few times. The chain employs TRBV29-1 and TRBJ1-3, with D tentatively TRBD1 (6 bases). CDR3 size: 14 residues. Germline CDR1 SQVTM, CDR2 ANQGSEA. Trimming stripped 3 bases from V and 0 bases from J, with 9 bases between. CDR3 nucleotide sequence: TGCAGCGTTGAGGACAGTTTCTCTGGAAACACCATATATTTT. Protein sequence: CSVEDSFSGNTIYF.

CDR3 DNA: TGTGCCAGCAGCTTAATGGGACAGGGAGTAGGGGAGACCCAGTACTTC. Its translation: CASSLMGQGVGETQYF. V and J are TRBV7-3 and TRBJ2-5; 9 nucleotides match TRBD1. Germline V gene lookup returns CDR1 SGHTA and CDR2 FQGTGA. V lost 1 base to trimming and J lost 5 bases; unmatched junction nucleotides: 8. CDR3 length: 16 residues.

The rearrangement uses TRBV18 and TRBJ1-6, with 9 bases matching TRBD1. Trimming cost V 2 bases and J 8 bases; bases outside gene matches: 10. The germline gives CDR1 KGHSH, CDR2 LQKENI. The CDR3 is made up of 17 amino acids. The CDR3 DNA reads TGTGCCAGCTCACCATTTGTAAGCCGACAGGGGGATTCACCCCTCCACTTT. Protein sequence: CASSPFVSRQGDSPLHF.

The J gene is TRBJ2-3, the V gene TRBV27; D remains ambiguous. From germline, CDR1 is MNHEY and CDR2 SMNVEV (reference sequence). V was pared by 5 bases and J by 1 base, with 13 bases between. This CDR3 has 15 amino acids. The DNA for the CDR3 is TGTGCCAGCAGTAGTGCAGACTCAGGCACAGATACGCAGTATTTT. Translating it yields CASSSADSGTDTQYF.

The gene calls are TRBV7-9 and TRBJ1-3; TRBD1 is a possible D gene (6 bases). CDR1 is SEHNR and CDR2 is FQNEAQ in the germline V gene (reference sequence). Trimming took 5 bases from V and 1 from J, leaving 9 bases between them. The CDR3 length is 14 residues. This CDR3 reads CASSVTGSGNTIYF. The CDR3 nucleotides read TGTGCCAGCAGCGTCACAGGGTCTGGAAACACCATATATTTT.

The CDR3 region is CASTEGGGTYNEQFF. In DNA, the CDR3 is TGCGCCAGCACCGAGGGCGGGGGGACCTACAATGAGCAGTTCTTC. This chain connects TRBV5-1 to TRBJ2-1; TRBD2 matches 8 bases. V shed 6 bases, J shed 2 bases, and the junction held 7 bases outside the gene matches. The germline CDR1 and CDR2 sequences are SGHRS and YFSETQ. This CDR3 is 15 amino acids long.

The J gene is TRBJ2-7, the V gene TRBV4-2; TRBD2 matches 7 bases. CDR3 size: 14 residues. V was pared by 0 bases and J by 2 bases, with 1 base of the junction left unmatched. Germline CDR1 and CDR2: LGHNA and YNFKEQ. The CDR3 is CASSQDGLAYEQYF. The CDR3 DNA reads as TGTGCCAGCAGCCAAGACGGACTAGCCTACGAGCAGTACTTC.

This clone was counted a single time. The CDR3 spells CAYSTASLGNTIYF. The CDR3 nucleotides read TGTGCCTACTCGACAGCCTCCTTGGGAAACACCATATATTTT. The V and J genes are TRBV30 and TRBJ1-3; maybe TRBD1 (5 bases). The CDR3 is 14 amino acids. V lost 7 bases and J lost 4, with 17 bases in between. Germline lookup yields CDR1 GTSNPN and CDR2 SVGIG (reference sequence).

V usage is TRBV27 and J usage is TRBJ1-1; tentatively, D is TRBD1 (5 bases). With 6 bases removed from V and 2 bases from J, the gap between germline ends came to 16 bases. The CDR3 has 15 residues. CDR1 and CDR2 from the germline V gene are MNHEY and SMNVEV (reference sequence). CDR3 nucleotide sequence: TGTGCCAGCAGCCCCGGGACTACTAGTAACACTGAAGCTTTCTTT. Protein product: CASSPGTTSNTEAFF.